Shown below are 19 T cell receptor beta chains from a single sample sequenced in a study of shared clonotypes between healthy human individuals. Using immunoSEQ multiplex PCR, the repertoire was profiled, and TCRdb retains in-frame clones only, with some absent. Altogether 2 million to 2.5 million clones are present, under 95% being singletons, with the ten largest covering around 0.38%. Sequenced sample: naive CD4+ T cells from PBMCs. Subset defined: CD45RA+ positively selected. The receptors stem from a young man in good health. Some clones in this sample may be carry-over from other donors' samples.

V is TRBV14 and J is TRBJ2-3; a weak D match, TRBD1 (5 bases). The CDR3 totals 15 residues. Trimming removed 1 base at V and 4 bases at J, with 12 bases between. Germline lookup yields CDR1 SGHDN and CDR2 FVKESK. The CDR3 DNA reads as TGTGCCAGCAGCCAAGGGGCTGGCAGGGCAGATACGCAGTATTTT. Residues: CASSQGAGRADTQYF.

The CDR3 bases are TGTGCCAGCAGTCCACACTCGACAGGACCCACCTACGAGCAGTACTTC. As protein: CASSPHSTGPTYEQYF. This sequence joins TRBV28 and TRBJ2-7; possible D gene TRBD1, 6 bases. The germline V gene has CDR1 MDHEN and CDR2 SYDVKM. CDR3 length: 16 amino acids. Trimming took 5 bases from V and 2 from J, leaving 19 bases between them.

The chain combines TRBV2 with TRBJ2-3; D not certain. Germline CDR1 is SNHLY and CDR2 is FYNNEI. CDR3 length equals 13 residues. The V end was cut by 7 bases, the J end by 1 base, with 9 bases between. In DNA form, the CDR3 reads TGTGCCAGCAAGACAAGGGGCACAGATACGCAGTATTTT. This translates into CASKTRGTDTQYF.

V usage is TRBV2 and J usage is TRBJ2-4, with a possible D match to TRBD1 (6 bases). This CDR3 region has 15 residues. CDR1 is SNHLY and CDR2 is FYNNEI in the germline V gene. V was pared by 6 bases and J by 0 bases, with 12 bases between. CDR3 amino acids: CASRAQGLAKNIQYF. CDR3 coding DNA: TGTGCCAGCAGGGCTCAGGGGCTAGCCAAAAACATTCAGTACTTC. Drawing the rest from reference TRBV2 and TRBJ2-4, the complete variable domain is EPEVTQTPSHQVTQMGQEVILRCVPISNHLYFYWYRQILGQKVEFLVSFYNNEISEKSEIFDDQFSVERPDGSNFTLKIRSTKLEDSAMYFCASRAQGLAKNIQYFGAGTRLSVL.

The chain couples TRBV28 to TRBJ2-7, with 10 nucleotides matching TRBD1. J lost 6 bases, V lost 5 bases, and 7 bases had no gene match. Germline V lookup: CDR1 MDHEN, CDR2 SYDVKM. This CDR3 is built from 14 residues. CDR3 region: CASSQRQGATEQYF. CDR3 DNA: TGTGCCAGCAGTCAACGACAGGGGGCGACCGAGCAGTACTTC.

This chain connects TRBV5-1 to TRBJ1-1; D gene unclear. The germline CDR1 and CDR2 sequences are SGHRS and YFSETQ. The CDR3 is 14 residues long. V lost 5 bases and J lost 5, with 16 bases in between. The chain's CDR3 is CASSLAERVTEAFF. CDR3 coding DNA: TGCGCCAGCAGTCTGGCGGAAAGGGTAACTGAAGCTTTCTTT.

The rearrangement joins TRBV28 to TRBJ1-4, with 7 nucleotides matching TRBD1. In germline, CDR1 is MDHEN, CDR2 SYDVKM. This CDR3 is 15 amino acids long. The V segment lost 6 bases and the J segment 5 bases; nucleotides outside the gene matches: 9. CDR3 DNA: TGTGCCAGCAGGACACTTCAGGGGGGGAATGAAAAACTGTTTTTT. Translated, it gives CASRTLQGGNEKLFF.

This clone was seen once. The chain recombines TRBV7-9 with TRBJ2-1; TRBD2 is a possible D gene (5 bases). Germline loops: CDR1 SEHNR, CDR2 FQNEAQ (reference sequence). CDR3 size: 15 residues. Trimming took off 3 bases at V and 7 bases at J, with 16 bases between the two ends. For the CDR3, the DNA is TGTGCCAGCAGCTTTTCAACGGGAATAGGAAATGAGCAGTTCTTC. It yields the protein CASSFSTGIGNEQFF.

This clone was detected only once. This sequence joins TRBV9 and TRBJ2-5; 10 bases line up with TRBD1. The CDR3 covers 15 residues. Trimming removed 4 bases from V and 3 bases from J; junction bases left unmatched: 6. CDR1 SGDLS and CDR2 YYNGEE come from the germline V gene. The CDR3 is CASSFGGTGEETQYF. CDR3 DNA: TGTGCCAGCAGCTTCGGCGGGACAGGGGAAGAGACCCAGTACTTC.

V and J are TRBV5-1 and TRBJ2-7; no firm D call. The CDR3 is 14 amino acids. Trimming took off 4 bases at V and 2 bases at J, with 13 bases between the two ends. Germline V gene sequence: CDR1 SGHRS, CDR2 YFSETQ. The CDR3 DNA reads TGCGCCAGCAGCGATCGGGCCGACCCCTACGAGCAGTACTTC. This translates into CASSDRADPYEQYF.

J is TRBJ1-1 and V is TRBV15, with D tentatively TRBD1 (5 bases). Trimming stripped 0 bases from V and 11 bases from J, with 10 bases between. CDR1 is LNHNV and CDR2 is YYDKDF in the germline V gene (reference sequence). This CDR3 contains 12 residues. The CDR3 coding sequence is TGTGCCACCAGCAGAGATTCGGGGGACGCTTTCTTT. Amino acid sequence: CATSRDSGDAFF.

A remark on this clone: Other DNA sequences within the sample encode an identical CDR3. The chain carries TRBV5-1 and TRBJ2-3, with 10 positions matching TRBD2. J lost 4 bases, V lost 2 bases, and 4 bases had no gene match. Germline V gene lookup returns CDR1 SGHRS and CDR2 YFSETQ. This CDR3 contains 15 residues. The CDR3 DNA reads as TGCGCCAGCAGCTTAGCCGGGACTAGCGCAGATACGCAGTATTTT. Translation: CASSLAGTSADTQYF.

This CDR3 is CASSDTAAGTQYF. Here the CDR3 DNA reads TGTGCCAGCAGTGATACAGCTGCGGGGACCCAGTACTTC. The V call is TRBV2, the J call TRBJ2-5; possible D gene TRBD2, 5 bases. V lost 3 bases and J lost 7, with 12 bases in between. This CDR3 has 13 amino acids. Per the germline V gene, CDR1 is SNHLY and CDR2 is FYNNEI.

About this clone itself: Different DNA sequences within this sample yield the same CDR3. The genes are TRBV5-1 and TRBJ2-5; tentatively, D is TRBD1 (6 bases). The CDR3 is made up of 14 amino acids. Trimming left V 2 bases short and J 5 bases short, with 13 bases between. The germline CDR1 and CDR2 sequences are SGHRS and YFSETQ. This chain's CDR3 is CASSLVAGVETQYF. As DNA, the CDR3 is TGCGCCAGCAGCTTAGTGGCAGGGGTCGAGACCCAGTACTTC.

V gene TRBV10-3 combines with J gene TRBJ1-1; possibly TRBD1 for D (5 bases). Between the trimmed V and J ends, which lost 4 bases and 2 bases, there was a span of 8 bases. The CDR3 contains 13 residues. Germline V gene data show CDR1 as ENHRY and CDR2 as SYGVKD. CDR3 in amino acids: CAISGQINTEAFF. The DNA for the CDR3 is TGTGCCATCAGTGGACAGATCAACACTGAAGCTTTCTTT.

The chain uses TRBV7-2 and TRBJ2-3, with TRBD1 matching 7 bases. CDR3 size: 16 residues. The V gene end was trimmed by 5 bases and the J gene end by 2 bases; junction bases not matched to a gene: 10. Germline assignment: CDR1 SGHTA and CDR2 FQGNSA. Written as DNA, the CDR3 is TGTGCCAGCAGCACTACAGGGGTCGGGTCCACAGATACGCAGTATTTT. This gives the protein CASSTTGVGSTDTQYF.

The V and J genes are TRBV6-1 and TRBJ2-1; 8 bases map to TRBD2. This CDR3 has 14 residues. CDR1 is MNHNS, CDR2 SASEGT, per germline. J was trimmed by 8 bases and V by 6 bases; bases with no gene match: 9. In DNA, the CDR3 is TGTGCCAGCAGAGGGGATGGACTAGCCCATGAGCAGTTCTTC. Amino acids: CASRGDGLAHEQFF.

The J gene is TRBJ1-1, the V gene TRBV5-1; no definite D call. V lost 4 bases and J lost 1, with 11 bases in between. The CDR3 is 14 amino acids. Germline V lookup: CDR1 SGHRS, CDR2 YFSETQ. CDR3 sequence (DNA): TGCGCCAGCAGCCGCCAGGACGGGAACACTGAAGCTTTCTTT. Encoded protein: CASSRQDGNTEAFF.

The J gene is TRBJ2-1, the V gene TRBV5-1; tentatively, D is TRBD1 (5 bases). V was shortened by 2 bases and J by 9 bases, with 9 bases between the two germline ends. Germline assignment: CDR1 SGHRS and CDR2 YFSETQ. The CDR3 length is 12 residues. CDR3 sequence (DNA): TGCGCCAGCAGCTTACAAGGGGTTGAGCAGTTCTTC. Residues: CASSLQGVEQFF.